This T cell receptor (beta chain) derives from a study of CD8+CD57+ T cells in acquired aplastic anemia. This clonotype occurred once. Individuals selected for sequencing had exhibited CD8+CD57+ cell expansion on flow cytometry. Genomic DNA, the template, was used for profiling of the TCR beta VDJ and CDR3. In TCRdb, the reads were re-called with MiXCR into one record per CDR3 protein. The sample lists 150,000 to 200,000 distinct CDR3 sequences, about 50% occurring once. Germline V CDR1 and CDR2: KGHDR, SFDVKD. Deletions cut 4 bases from V and 6 bases from J, with 14 bases between. The CDR3 spans 15 residues.

This TCR derives from a human donor with aplastic anemia. The gene calls are TRBV24-1 and TRBJ2-2, with D maybe TRBD2 (5 bases). Sequenced: sorted CD4+, CD8+, or CD8+CD57+ T cells (not recorded which) from PBMCs. CDR3 nucleotide sequence: TGTGCCACCAGTGACCCTTCAGAGGGTGCCGGGGAGCTGTTTTTT. Translation: CATSDPSEGAGELFF.